This T cell receptor (beta chain) was observed in a study of PD-L1 blockade in urothelial cancer. Study information: Atezolizumab therapy began for patients in the mid-2010s, dosed at 1,200 mg intravenously every 3 weeks. Analysis of the blood was performed 3 weeks (second dose) and 6 weeks after treatment start.

Regarding this clone: Its antigen is not known.

Sequenced by immunoSEQ multiplex PCR; TCRdb stores in-frame clones only, minus some. In the table there are tens of thousands of clones, approximately 80% of which are singletons. The sample's time point: pretreatment peripheral blood. General study findings and limits: Those with durable benefit had larger increases in tumor-associated blood clones at 3 weeks.

The V gene lost 3 bases and the J gene lost 7 bases, with 9 bases spanning the gap. The CDR3 covers 12 residues. Germline CDR1 and CDR2: SNHLY and FYNNEI. The chain links TRBV2 to TRBJ1-1; a possible D gene is TRBD1 (6 bases). Sequencing used PBMCs, obtained around atezolizumab (anti-PD-L1) treatment. This clonotype was obtained from a man aged 60 to 75 with urothelial cancer. The DNA for the CDR3 is TGTGCCAGCAGTGACAGGGGAAGTGAAGCTTTCTTT. Translation: CASSDRGSEAFF.